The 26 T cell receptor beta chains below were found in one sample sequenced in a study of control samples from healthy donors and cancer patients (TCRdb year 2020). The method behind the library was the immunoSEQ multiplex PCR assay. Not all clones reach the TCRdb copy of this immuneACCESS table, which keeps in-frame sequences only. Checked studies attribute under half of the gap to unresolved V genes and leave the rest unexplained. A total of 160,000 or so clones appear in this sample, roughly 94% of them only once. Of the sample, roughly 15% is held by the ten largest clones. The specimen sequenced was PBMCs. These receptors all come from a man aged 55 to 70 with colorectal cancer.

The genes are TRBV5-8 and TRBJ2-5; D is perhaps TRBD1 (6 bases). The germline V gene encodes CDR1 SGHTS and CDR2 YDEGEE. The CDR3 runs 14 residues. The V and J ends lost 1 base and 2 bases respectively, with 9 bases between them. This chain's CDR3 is CASSLRQGQETQYF. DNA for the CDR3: TGTGCCAGCAGCTTGAGGCAGGGGCAAGAGACCCAGTACTTC.

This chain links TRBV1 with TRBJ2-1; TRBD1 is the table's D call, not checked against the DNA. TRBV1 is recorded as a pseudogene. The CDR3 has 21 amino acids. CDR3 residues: CTSSQAQSNRDLQLPPQGQFF. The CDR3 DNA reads TGCACCAGCAGCCAGGCGCAATCGAACAGAGACCTTCAGTTGCCCCCCCAGGGGCAGTTCTTC.

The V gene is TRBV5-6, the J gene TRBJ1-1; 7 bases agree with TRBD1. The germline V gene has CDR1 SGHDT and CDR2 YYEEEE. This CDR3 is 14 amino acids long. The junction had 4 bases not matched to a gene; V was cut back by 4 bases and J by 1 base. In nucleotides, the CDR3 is TGTGCCAGCAGCGACGGGACAGCGAACACTGAAGCTTTCTTT. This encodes CASSDGTANTEAFF.

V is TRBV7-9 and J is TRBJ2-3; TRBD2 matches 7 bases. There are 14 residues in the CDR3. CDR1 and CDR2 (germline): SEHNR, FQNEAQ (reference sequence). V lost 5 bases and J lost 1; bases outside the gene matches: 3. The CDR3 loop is CASSGSGGTDTQYF. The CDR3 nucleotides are TGTGCCAGCAGCGGAAGCGGGGGCACAGATACGCAGTATTTT.

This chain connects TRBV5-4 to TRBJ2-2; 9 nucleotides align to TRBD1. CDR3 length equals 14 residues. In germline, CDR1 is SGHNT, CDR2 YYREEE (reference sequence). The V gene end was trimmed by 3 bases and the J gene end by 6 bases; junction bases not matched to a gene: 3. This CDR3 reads CASSSGQGSGELFF. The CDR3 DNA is TGTGCCAGCAGCTCGGGACAGGGATCCGGGGAGCTGTTTTTT.

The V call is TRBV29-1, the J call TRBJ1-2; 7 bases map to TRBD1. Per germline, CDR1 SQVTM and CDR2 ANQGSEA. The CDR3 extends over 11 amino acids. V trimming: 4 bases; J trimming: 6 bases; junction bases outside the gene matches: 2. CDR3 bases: TGCAGCGTTGGGACAGGTGATGGCTACACCTTC. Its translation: CSVGTGDGYTF.

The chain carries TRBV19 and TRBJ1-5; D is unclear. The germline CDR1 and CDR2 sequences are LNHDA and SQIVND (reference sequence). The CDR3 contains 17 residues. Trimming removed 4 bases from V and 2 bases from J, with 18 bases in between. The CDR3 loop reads CASSNLVAGIGNQPQHF. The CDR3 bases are TGTGCCAGTAGTAATTTGGTGGCGGGGATTGGCAATCAGCCCCAGCATTTT.

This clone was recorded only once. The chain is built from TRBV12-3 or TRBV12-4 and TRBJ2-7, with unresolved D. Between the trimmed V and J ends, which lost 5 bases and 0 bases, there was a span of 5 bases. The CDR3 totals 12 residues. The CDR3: CASSGSSYEQYF. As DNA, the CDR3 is TGTGCCAGCAGTGGTAGCTCCTACGAGCAGTACTTC.

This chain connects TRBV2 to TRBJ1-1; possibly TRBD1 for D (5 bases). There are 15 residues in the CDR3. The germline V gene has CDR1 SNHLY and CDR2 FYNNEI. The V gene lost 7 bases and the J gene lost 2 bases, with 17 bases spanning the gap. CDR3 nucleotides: TGTGCCAGCATTAGAGAAACCGACAGAAACACTGAAGCTTTCTTT. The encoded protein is CASIRETDRNTEAFF.

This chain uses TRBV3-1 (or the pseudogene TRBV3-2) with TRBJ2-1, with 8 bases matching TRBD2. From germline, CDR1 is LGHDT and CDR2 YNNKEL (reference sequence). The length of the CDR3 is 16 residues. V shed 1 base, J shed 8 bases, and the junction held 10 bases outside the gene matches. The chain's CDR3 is CASSQGGSGGGDEQFF. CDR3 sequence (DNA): TGTGCCAGCAGCCAAGGTGGCAGCGGGGGCGGCGATGAGCAGTTCTTC.

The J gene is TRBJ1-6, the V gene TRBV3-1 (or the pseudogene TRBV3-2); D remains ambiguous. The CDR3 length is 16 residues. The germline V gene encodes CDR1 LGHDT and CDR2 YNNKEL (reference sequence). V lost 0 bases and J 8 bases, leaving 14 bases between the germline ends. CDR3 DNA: TGTGCCAGCAGCCAAGATCGGGGAGGGATGGATTCACCCCTCCACTTT. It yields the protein CASSQDRGGMDSPLHF.

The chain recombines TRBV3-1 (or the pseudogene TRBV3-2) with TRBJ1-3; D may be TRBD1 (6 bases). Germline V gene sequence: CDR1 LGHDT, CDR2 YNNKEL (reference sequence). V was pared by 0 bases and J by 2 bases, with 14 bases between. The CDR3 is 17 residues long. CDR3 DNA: TGTGCCAGCAGCCAAGATCAGGCGGGGGGCACTGGAAACACCATATATTTT. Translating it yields CASSQDQAGGTGNTIYF.

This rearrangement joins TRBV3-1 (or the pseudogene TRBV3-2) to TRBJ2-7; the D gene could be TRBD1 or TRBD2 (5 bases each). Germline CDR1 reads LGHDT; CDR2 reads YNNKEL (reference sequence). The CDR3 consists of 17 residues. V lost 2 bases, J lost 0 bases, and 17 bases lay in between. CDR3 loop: CASSQPGPGTSSYEQYF. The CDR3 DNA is TGTGCCAGCAGCCAACCGGGACCGGGAACGAGCTCCTACGAGCAGTACTTC.

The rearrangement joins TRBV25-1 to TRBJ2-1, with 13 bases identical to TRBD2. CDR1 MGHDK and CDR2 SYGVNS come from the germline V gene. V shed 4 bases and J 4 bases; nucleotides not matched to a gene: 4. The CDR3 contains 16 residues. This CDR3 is CASSGRLAGGYNEQFF. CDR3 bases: TGTGCCAGCAGTGGGCGACTAGCGGGGGGATACAATGAGCAGTTCTTC. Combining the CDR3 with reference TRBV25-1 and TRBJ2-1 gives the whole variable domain EADIYQTPRYLVIGTGKKITLECSQTMGHDKMYWYQQDPGMELHLIHYSYGVNSTEKGDLSSESTVSRIRTEHFPLTLESARPSHTSQYLCASSGRLAGGYNEQFFGPGTRLTVL.

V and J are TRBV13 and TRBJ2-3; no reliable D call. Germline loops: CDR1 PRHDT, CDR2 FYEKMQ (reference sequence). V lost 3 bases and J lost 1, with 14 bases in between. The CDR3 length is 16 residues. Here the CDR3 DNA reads TGTGCCAGCAGCTTTGCGGACCTAGGTGGCACAGATACGCAGTATTTT. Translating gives CASSFADLGGTDTQYF.

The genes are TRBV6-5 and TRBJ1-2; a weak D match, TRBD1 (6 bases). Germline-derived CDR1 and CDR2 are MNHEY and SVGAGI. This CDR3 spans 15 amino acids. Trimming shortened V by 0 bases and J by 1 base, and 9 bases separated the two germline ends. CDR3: CASSYSGTNNYGYTF. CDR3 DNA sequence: TGTGCCAGCAGTTACTCCGGGACAAATAACTATGGCTACACCTTC.

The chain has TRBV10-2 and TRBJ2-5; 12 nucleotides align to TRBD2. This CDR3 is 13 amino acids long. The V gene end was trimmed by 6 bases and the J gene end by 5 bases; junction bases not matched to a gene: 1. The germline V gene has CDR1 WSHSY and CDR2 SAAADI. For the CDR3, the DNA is TGCGCCAGCAGGGGGACTAGCGGGGAGACCCAGTACTTC. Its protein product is CASRGTSGETQYF.

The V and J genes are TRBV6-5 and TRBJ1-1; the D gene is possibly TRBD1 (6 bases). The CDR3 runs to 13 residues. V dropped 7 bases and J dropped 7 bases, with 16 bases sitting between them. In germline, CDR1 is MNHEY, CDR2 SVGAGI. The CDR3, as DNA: TGTGCCAGCAAGCCGGGACATGGAATTGAAGCTTTCTTT. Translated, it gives CASKPGHGIEAFF.

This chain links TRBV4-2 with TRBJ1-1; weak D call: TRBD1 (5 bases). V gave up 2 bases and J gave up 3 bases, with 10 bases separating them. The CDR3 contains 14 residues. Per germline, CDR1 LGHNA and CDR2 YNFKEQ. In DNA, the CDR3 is TGTGCCAGCAGCCAAACAGGAGGGGACACTGAAGCTTTCTTT. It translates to CASSQTGGDTEAFF.

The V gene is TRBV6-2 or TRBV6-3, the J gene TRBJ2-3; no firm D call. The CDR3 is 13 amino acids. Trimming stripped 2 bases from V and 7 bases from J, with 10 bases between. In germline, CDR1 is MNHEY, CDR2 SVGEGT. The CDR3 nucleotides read TGTGCCAGCAGTTACGGGGAAGGACATACGCAGTATTTT. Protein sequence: CASSYGEGHTQYF.

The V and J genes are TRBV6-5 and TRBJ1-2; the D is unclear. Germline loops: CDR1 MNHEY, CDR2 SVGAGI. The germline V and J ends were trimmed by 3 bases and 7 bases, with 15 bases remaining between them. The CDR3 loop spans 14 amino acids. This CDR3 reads CASSYYREYAGYTF. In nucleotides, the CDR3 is TGTGCCAGCAGTTATTATCGGGAGTACGCTGGCTACACCTTC.

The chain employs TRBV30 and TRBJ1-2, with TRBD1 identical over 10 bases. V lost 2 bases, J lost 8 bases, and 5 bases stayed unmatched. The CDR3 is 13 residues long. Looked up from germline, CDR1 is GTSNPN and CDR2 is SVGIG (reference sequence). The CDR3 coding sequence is TGTGCCTGGAGTACCGGGACAGGGGTGGGCTACACCTTC. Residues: CAWSTGTGVGYTF.

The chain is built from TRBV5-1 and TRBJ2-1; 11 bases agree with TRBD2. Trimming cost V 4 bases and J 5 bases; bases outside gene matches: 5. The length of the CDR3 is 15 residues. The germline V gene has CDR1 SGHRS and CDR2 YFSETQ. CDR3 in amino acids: CASSSSGGANNEQFF. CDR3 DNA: TGCGCCAGCAGCAGTAGCGGGGGGGCCAACAATGAGCAGTTCTTC. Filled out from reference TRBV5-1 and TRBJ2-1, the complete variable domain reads KAGVTQTPRYLIKTRGQQVTLSCSPISGHRSVSWYQQTPGQGLQFLFEYFSETQRNKGNFPGRFSGRQFSNSRSEMNVSTLELGDSALYLCASSSSGGANNEQFFGPGTRLTVL.

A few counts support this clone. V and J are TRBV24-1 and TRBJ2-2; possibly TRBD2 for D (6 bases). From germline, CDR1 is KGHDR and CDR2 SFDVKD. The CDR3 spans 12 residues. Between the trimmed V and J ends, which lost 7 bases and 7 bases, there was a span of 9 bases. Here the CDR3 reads CATRGGGGELFF. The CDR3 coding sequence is TGTGCCACCAGGGGAGGTGGCGGGGAGCTGTTTTTT.

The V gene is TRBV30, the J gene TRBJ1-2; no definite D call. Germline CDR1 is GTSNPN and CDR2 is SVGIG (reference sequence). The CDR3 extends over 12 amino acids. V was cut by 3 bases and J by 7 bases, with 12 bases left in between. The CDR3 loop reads CAWSQGLRGYTF. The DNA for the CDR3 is TGTGCCTGGAGCCAAGGACTGCGTGGCTACACCTTC. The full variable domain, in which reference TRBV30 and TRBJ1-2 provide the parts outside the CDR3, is SQTIHQWPATLVQPVGSPLSLECTVEGTSNPNLYWYRQAAGRGLQLLFYSVGIGQISSEVPQNLSASRPQDRQFILSSKKLLLSDSGFYLCAWSQGLRGYTFGSGTRLTVV.

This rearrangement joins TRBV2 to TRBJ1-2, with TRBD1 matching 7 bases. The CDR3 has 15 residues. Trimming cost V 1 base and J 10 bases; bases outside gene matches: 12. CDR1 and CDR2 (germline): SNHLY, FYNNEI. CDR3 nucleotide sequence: TGTGCCAGCAGTGAAGAGGTCAGGGGGGCCGAGGACTACACCTTC. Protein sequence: CASSEEVRGAEDYTF.